This T cell receptor (beta chain) was recovered during a study of CD8 T cells in Susac syndrome. In the study overall: Among the sequenced Susac syndrome patients, roughly six had active disease while roughly 8 were in remission. When blood was collected, patients with Susac syndrome were therapy-naive, were taking corticosteroids, or were receiving intravenous immunoglobulin alone.

CD8+ and CD4+ T cells were negatively isolated; TEMRA cells were FACS-enriched. Random hexamers primed reverse transcription of roughly 0.5 to 1 ug RNA. Coverage of TCR beta CDR3 amplification by immunoSEQ multiplex PCR extended to 54 Vbeta and 13 Jbeta. Each CDR3 protein gets one entry after TCRdb re-called the immunoSEQ multiplex PCR reads with MiXCR. The sample comprises under 200,000 distinct CDR3 sequences, roughly 90% of which are singletons, and over 0.075% rests with the top ten. The sample consisted of CD4+ T cells from PBMCs. This receptor was identified in a human donor with Susac syndrome.

This CDR3 reads CASSYQTWVGAQYF. The CDR3 DNA follows: TGTGCCAGCAGTTACCAAACCTGGGTCGGGGCCCAGTACTTC. The J gene is TRBJ2-5, the V gene TRBV6-2 or TRBV6-3; tentative D call: TRBD2 (5 bases). Germline assignment: CDR1 MNHEY and CDR2 SVGEGT. Between the trimmed V and J ends, which lost 2 bases and 9 bases, there was a span of 16 bases. CDR3 size: 14 residues.